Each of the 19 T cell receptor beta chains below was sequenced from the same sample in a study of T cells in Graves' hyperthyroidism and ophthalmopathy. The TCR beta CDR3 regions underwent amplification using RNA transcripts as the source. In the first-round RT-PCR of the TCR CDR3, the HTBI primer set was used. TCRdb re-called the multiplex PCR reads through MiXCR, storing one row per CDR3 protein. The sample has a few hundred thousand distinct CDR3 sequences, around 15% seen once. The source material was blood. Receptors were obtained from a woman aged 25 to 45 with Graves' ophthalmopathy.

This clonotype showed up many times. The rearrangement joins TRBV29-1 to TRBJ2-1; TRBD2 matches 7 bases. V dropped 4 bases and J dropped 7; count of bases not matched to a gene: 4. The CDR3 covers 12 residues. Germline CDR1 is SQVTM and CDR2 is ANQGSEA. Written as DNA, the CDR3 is TGCAGCGTTGCTGAACTAGCGAATGAGCAGTTCTTC. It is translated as CSVAELANEQFF.

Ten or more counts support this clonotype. The CDR3 spells CASSEQGQGTDTQYF. DNA of the CDR3: TGTGCCAGCAGCGAACAGGGACAGGGCACAGATACGCAGTATTTT. This chain joins TRBV9 and TRBJ2-3; 8 bases fit TRBD1. With 3 bases clipped from V and 1 base from J, the junction kept 4 bases outside the gene matches. From germline, CDR1 is SGDLS and CDR2 YYNGEE. This CDR3 comprises 15 residues.

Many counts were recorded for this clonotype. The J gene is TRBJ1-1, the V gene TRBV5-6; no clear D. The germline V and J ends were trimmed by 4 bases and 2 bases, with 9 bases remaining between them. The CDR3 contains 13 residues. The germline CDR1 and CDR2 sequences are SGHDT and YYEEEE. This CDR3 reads CASSNSPNTEAFF. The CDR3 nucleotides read TGTGCCAGCAGCAACAGTCCAAACACTGAAGCTTTCTTT.

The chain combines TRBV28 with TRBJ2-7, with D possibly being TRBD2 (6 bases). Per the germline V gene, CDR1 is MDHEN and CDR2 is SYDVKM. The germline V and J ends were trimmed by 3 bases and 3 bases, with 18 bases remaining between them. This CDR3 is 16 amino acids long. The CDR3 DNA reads TGTGCCAGCAGTTTTGGGGGGAAGGTTGTGGGCTACGAGCAGTACTTC. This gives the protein CASSFGGKVVGYEQYF.

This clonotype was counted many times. CDR3 residues: CASSYSPDQPQHF. The CDR3, as DNA: TGTGCCAGCAGCTATTCACCCGATCAGCCCCAGCATTTT. The chain links TRBV7-2 to TRBJ1-5; D uncertain. Germline loops: CDR1 SGHTA, CDR2 FQGNSA. Trimming removed 4 bases at V and 5 bases at J, with 9 bases between. The CDR3 is made up of 13 amino acids.

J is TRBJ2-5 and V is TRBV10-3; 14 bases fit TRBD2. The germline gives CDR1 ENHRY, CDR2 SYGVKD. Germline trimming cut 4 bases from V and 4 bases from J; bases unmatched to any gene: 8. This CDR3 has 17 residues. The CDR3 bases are TGTGCCATCAGTGCTATGGGACTAGCGGGAGAACGAGAGACCCAGTACTTC. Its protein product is CAISAMGLAGERETQYF.

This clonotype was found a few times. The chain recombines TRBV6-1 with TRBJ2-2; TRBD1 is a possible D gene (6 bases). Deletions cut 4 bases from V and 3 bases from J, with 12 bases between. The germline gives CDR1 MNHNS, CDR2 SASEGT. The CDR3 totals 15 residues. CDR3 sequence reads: CASSVQGTHTGELFF. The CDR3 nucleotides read TGTGCCAGCAGTGTGCAGGGGACCCACACCGGGGAGCTGTTTTTT.

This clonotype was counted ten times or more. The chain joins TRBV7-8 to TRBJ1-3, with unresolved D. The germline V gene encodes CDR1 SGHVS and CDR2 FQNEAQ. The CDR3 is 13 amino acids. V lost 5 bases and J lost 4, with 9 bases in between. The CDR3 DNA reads TGTGCCAGCAGCAGAAAAAACGGAAACACCATATATTTT. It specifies CASSRKNGNTIYF.

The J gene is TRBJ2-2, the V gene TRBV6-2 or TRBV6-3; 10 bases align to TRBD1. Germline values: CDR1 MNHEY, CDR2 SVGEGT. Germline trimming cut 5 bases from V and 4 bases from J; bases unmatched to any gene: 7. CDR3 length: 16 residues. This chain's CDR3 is CASSGRDRGFTGELFF. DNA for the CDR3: TGTGCCAGCAGTGGCCGGGACAGGGGTTTCACCGGGGAGCTGTTTTTT.

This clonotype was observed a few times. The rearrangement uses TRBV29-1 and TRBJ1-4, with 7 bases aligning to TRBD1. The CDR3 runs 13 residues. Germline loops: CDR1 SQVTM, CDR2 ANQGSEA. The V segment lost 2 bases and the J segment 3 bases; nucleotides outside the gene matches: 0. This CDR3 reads CSVETGANEKLFF. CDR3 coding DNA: TGCAGCGTTGAAACAGGGGCTAATGAAAAACTGTTTTTT.

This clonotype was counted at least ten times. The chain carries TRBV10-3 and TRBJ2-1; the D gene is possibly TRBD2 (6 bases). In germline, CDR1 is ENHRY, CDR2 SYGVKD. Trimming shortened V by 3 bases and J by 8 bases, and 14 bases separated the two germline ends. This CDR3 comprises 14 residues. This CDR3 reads CAISDTSLGHEQFF. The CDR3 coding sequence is TGTGCCATCAGTGACACTAGCTTAGGGCATGAGCAGTTCTTC.

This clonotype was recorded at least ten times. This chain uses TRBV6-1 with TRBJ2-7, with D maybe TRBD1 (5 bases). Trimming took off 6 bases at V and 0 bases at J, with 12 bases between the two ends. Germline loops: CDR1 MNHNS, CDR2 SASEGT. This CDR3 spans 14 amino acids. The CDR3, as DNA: TGTGCCAGCAGGGACATCACCGCCTCCTACGAGCAGTACTTC. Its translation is CASRDITASYEQYF.

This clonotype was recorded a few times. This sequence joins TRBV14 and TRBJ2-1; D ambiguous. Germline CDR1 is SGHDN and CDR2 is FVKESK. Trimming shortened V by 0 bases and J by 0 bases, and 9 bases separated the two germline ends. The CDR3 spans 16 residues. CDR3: CASSQDLPSSYNEQFF. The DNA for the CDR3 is TGTGCCAGCAGCCAAGACTTGCCGAGCTCCTACAATGAGCAGTTCTTC.

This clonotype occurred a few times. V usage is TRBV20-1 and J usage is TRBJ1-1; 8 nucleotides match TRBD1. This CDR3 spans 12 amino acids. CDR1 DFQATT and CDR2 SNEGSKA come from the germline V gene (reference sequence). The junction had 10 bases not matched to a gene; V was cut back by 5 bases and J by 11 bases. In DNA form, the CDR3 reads TGCAGTGCTTTCGACAGGGGCCAAACGGCTTTCTTT. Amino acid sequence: CSAFDRGQTAFF.

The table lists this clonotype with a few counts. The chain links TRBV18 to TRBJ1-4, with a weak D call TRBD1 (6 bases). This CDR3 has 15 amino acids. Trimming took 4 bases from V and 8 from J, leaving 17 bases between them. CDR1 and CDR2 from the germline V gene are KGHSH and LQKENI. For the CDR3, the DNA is TGTGCCAGCTCACAAGGGGCAGGGGCCGGAGAAAAACTGTTTTTT. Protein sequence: CASSQGAGAGEKLFF.

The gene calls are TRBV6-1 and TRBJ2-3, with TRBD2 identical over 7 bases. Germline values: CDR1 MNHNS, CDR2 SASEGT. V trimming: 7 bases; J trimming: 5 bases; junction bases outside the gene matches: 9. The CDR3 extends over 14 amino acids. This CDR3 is CASKEGGPVDTQYF. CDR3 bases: TGTGCCAGCAAGGAGGGAGGGCCCGTAGATACGCAGTATTTT.

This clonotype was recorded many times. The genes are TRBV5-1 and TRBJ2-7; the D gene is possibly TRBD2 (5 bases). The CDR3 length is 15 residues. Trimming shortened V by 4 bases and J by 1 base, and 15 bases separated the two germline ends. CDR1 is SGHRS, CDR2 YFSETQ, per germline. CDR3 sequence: CASSLERAASYEQYF. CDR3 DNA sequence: TGCGCCAGCAGCCTGGAGAGGGCAGCATCCTACGAGCAGTACTTC.

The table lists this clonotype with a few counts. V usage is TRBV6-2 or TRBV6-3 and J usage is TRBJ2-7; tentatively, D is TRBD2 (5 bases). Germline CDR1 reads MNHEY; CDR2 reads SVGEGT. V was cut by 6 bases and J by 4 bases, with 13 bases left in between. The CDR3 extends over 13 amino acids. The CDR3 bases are TGTGCCAGCAGCCACGGACTGACGTACGAGCAGTACTTC. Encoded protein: CASSHGLTYEQYF.

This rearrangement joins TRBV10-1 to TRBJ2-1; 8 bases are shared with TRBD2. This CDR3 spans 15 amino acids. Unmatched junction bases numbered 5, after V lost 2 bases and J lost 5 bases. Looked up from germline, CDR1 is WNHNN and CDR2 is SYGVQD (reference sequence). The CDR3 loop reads CASSEELADHNEQFF. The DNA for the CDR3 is TGCGCCAGCAGTGAGGAACTAGCGGATCACAATGAGCAGTTCTTC.